This T cell receptor beta chain comes out of a study of monozygotic twins with inflammatory bowel disease. A note on this clonotype: Its antigen is as yet unknown.

Study results and limitations: The co-twins with IBD showed lower TCRbeta diversity (inverse Simpson) than their healthy siblings. Added variability in patient repertoires may stem from differing immunosuppressive treatments.

Each donor had 2.5 ml of blood drawn. From germline, CDR1 is SEHNR and CDR2 FQNEAQ (reference sequence). The CDR3 has 17 amino acids. TCRdb reprocessed the 5' RACE reads and keeps a single row for each CDR3 protein, giving no DNA. There are some 150,000 distinct CDR3 sequences in the sample, with 2% to 3% held by the top ten. The chain has TRBV7-9 and TRBJ2-2; TCRdb gives TRBD1 as the D gene, but with no DNA this cannot be confirmed. Specimen: blood. The receptor's source is a human donor with ulcerative colitis or Crohn's disease, or a healthy co-twin of an affected twin (not recorded which). The CDR3 protein is CASSLIWTGGDTGELFF.